The next 21 T cell receptor beta chains were all read from a single sample in a study of identical twins. TCRdb called the 5' RACE reads again in MiXCR, with one record for every CDR3 protein. This sample has fewer than 550,000 distinct CDR3 sequences, with approximately 16% found just once. This same sample was also taken into another study, of yellow fever vaccine responses in identical twins.

Source material: CD4+ T cells sorted from blood. The receptors shown here come from a young woman in good health.

Only a few counts were recorded for this clonotype. V and J are TRBV18 and TRBJ2-3, with D uncertain. Germline V gene sequence: CDR1 KGHSH, CDR2 LQKENI. CDR3 length: 15 residues. V was pared by 3 bases and J by 0 bases, with 10 bases between. CDR3 nucleotides: TGTGCCAGCTCACCCGACGGTGCTAGCACAGATACGCAGTATTTT. Protein product: CASSPDGASTDTQYF.

The rearrangement links TRBV24-1 to TRBJ2-5; the match to TRBD1 covers 7 bases. Losses at the gene ends were 0 bases for V and 2 bases for J; bases not matched to a gene: 2. CDR3 length: 15 residues. Germline values: CDR1 KGHDR, CDR2 SFDVKD. Written as DNA, the CDR3 is TGTGCCACCAGTGATTTGGGCAGGGGGCAAGAGACCCAGTACTTC. Its translation is CATSDLGRGQETQYF.

The chain links TRBV6-1 to TRBJ2-1; D may be TRBD1 or TRBD2 (5 bases each). The V end lost 6 bases, the J end lost 9 bases, and 15 bases lay between the germline ends. Germline loops: CDR1 MNHNS, CDR2 SASEGT. The CDR3 runs 13 residues. The CDR3 protein is CASSRDAVTEQFF. DNA of the CDR3: TGTGCCAGCAGCCGGGACGCAGTAACTGAGCAGTTCTTC.

This clonotype was seen more than once but under ten times. V and J are TRBV6-1 and TRBJ1-1, with D uncertain. Trimming left V 6 bases short and J 1 base short, with 9 bases between. Germline CDR1 reads MNHNS; CDR2 reads SASEGT. The CDR3 consists of 13 residues. CDR3 residues: CASRSLENTEAFF. CDR3 nucleotides: TGTGCCAGCAGGTCCTTAGAGAACACTGAAGCTTTCTTT.

This clonotype was recorded a few times. The chain has TRBV4-1 and TRBJ1-3; the D is unclear. V was trimmed by 2 bases and J by 3 bases, leaving 14 bases between them. Germline V gene lookup returns CDR1 MGHRA and CDR2 YSYEKL. CDR3 size: 16 residues. CDR3 in amino acids: CASSQRTGFDGNTIYF. CDR3 coding DNA: TGCGCCAGCAGCCAACGGACTGGCTTTGATGGAAACACCATATATTTT.

This clonotype was seen more than once but under ten times. CDR3 residues: CASSVGRQITYEQYF. CDR3 sequence (DNA): TGTGCCAGCAGCGTAGGTCGGCAAATCACCTACGAGCAGTACTTC. This chain links TRBV9 with TRBJ2-7; D is uncertain. The CDR3 spans 15 residues. The germline V and J ends were trimmed by 0 bases and 2 bases, with 12 bases remaining between them. CDR1 is SGDLS, CDR2 YYNGEE, per germline.

The chain uses TRBV12-3 or TRBV12-4 and TRBJ2-1, with D maybe TRBD2 (5 bases). Trimming removed 3 bases from V and 0 bases from J, with 12 bases in between. This CDR3 contains 16 residues. DNA for the CDR3: TGTGCCAGCAGTTTTACGTTCCGGGACTCCTACAATGAGCAGTTCTTC. Protein: CASSFTFRDSYNEQFF.

This clonotype was detected only a few times. The V and J genes are TRBV5-1 and TRBJ2-3; perhaps D is TRBD1 or TRBD2 (5 bases each). V gave up 0 bases and J gave up 0 bases, with 11 bases separating them. CDR1 is SGHRS, CDR2 YFSETQ, per germline. This CDR3 has 16 amino acids. CDR3 protein: CASSLGDVSSTDTQYF. The CDR3 DNA reads as TGCGCCAGCAGCTTGGGGGACGTATCTAGCACAGATACGCAGTATTTT.

J is TRBJ2-3 and V is TRBV5-4; D is undetermined. The germline CDR1 and CDR2 sequences are SGHNT and YYREEE (reference sequence). This CDR3 has 14 amino acids. V lost 1 base and J 4 bases, leaving 10 bases between the germline ends. CDR3 nucleotides: TGTGCCAGCAGCTTGTTTGGCGGCTCAGATACGCAGTATTTT. Translation gives CASSLFGGSDTQYF. Full variable domain (outside the CDR3, taken from reference TRBV5-4 and TRBJ2-3): ETGVTQSPTHLIKTRGQQVTLRCSSQSGHNTVSWYQQALGQGPQFIFQYYREEENGRGNFPPRFSGLQFPNYSSELNVNALELDDSALYLCASSLFGGSDTQYFGPGTRLTVL.

The chain combines TRBV12-3 or TRBV12-4 with TRBJ2-1; 8 nucleotides match TRBD2. J was trimmed by 9 bases and V by 3 bases; bases with no gene match: 10. The CDR3 length is 15 residues. The CDR3 region has the DNA TGTGCCAGCAGTTTGTCCGGGACTAGTTCGGGTGAGCAGTTCTTC. As protein: CASSLSGTSSGEQFF.

The chain couples TRBV4-2 to TRBJ1-2, with unresolved D. The ends were cut back, 0 bases at V and 8 bases at J, with 4 bases in the middle. Germline-derived CDR1 and CDR2 are LGHNA and YNFKEQ. The CDR3 runs to 11 residues. Here the CDR3 DNA reads TGTGCCAGCAGCCAAGAGAGGGGCTACACCTTC. This encodes CASSQERGYTF.

The chain recombines TRBV11-1 with TRBJ2-7; possibly TRBD2 for D (6 bases). CDR3 size: 15 residues. CDR1 is SGHAT and CDR2 is FQDESV in the germline V gene (reference sequence). Trimming pared 2 bases from V and 0 bases from J, leaving 11 bases between. The CDR3 sequence is CASSLRRVSSYEQYF. The CDR3 DNA is TGTGCCAGCAGCTTAAGGAGGGTAAGCTCCTACGAGCAGTACTTC.

This chain links TRBV2 with TRBJ2-7; D might be TRBD2 (6 bases). CDR3 size: 15 residues. The V end was cut by 1 base, the J end by 1 base, with 11 bases between. The V gene's germline CDR1 is SNHLY and CDR2 FYNNEI. The chain's CDR3 is CASSEGWGGSYEQYV. CDR3 DNA sequence: TGTGCCAGCAGTGAAGGGTGGGGAGGATCCTACGAGCAGTACGTC.

Only a few counts were recorded for this clonotype. The V and J genes are TRBV29-1 and TRBJ2-2; TRBD1 is a possible D gene (5 bases). Trimming cost V 4 bases and J 6 bases, with 12 bases left between them. This CDR3 comprises 13 residues. CDR1 is SQVTM and CDR2 is ANQGSEA in the germline V gene. The CDR3: CSVVGRAPGELFF. CDR3 in DNA: TGCAGCGTTGTGGGCAGGGCCCCCGGGGAGCTGTTTTTT.

This clonotype was observed a few times. V usage is TRBV20-1 and J usage is TRBJ2-3; weak D call: TRBD1 (7 bases). CDR1 is DFQATT and CDR2 is SNEGSKA in the germline V gene (reference sequence). The CDR3 consists of 16 residues. The germline V and J ends were trimmed by 1 base and 2 bases, with 16 bases remaining between them. Written as DNA, the CDR3 is TGCAGTGCTAGAGGAAGGGGGCGCGGGAACACAGATACGCAGTATTTT. Protein sequence: CSARGRGRGNTDTQYF.

V usage is TRBV2 and J usage is TRBJ2-7; D remains unclear. Looked up from germline, CDR1 is SNHLY and CDR2 is FYNNEI. V was pared by 6 bases and J by 2 bases, with 8 bases between. There are 12 residues in the CDR3. The CDR3 DNA is TGTGCCAGCAGGGAATTAGCCTACGAGCAGTACTTC. The encoded protein is CASRELAYEQYF.

The rearrangement joins TRBV11-2 to TRBJ2-5; 16 nucleotides line up with TRBD2. The ends lost 3 bases at V and 5 bases at J; junction bases unmatched: 6. The CDR3 length is 17 residues. Germline V gives CDR1 SGHAT, CDR2 FQNNGV. The CDR3 loop is CASSFGTSGRAWETQYF. The CDR3 DNA sequence: TGTGCCAGCAGCTTTGGGACTAGCGGGAGGGCCTGGGAGACCCAGTACTTC.

The V call is TRBV3-1, the J call TRBJ2-7; D call uncertain. V was shortened by 4 bases and J by 3 bases, with 13 bases between the two germline ends. Germline V gene data show CDR1 as LGHDT and CDR2 as YNNKEL (reference sequence). The CDR3 extends over 14 amino acids. CDR3 nucleotides: TGTGCCAGCAGCCTAAGGTTATCGAACTACGAGCAGTACTTC. Translating it yields CASSLRLSNYEQYF.

This clonotype was seen only a few times. The rearrangement uses TRBV4-1 and TRBJ1-6; D is unresolved. V gave up 1 base and J gave up 10 bases, with 14 bases separating them. There are 15 residues in the CDR3. Germline CDR1 MGHRA, CDR2 YSYEKL. CDR3 sequence (DNA): TGCGCCAGCAGCCAAGGCTGGTCCCCTAGATCACCCCTCCACTTT. The encoded protein is CASSQGWSPRSPLHF.

This clonotype was seen ten or more times. This chain uses TRBV5-1 with TRBJ2-7; 12 bases agree with TRBD2. Trimming took 0 bases from V and 2 from J; bases not matched to a gene: 0. Germline V gene sequence: CDR1 SGHRS, CDR2 YFSETQ. The CDR3 is 15 amino acids. The CDR3 loop reads CASSLGTSGTYEQYF. In nucleotides, the CDR3 is TGCGCCAGCAGCTTGGGGACTAGCGGGACCTACGAGCAGTACTTC.

The V call is TRBV7-9, the J call TRBJ1-3; no clear D gene. This CDR3 region has 15 residues. Germline CDR1 reads SEHNR; CDR2 reads FQNEAQ (reference sequence). Trimming left V 1 base short and J 5 bases short, with 12 bases between. CDR3 region: CASSLGGQARNTIYF. CDR3 coding DNA: TGTGCCAGCAGCTTAGGTGGGCAGGCGCGAAACACCATATATTTT. The entire variable domain, with the rest obtained from reference TRBV7-9 and TRBJ1-3, is as follows: DTGVSQNPRHKITKRGQNVTFRCDPISEHNRLYWYRQTLGQGPEFLTYFQNEAQLEKSRLLSDRFSAERPKGSFSTLEIQRTEQGDSAMYLCASSLGGQARNTIYFGEGSWLTVV.